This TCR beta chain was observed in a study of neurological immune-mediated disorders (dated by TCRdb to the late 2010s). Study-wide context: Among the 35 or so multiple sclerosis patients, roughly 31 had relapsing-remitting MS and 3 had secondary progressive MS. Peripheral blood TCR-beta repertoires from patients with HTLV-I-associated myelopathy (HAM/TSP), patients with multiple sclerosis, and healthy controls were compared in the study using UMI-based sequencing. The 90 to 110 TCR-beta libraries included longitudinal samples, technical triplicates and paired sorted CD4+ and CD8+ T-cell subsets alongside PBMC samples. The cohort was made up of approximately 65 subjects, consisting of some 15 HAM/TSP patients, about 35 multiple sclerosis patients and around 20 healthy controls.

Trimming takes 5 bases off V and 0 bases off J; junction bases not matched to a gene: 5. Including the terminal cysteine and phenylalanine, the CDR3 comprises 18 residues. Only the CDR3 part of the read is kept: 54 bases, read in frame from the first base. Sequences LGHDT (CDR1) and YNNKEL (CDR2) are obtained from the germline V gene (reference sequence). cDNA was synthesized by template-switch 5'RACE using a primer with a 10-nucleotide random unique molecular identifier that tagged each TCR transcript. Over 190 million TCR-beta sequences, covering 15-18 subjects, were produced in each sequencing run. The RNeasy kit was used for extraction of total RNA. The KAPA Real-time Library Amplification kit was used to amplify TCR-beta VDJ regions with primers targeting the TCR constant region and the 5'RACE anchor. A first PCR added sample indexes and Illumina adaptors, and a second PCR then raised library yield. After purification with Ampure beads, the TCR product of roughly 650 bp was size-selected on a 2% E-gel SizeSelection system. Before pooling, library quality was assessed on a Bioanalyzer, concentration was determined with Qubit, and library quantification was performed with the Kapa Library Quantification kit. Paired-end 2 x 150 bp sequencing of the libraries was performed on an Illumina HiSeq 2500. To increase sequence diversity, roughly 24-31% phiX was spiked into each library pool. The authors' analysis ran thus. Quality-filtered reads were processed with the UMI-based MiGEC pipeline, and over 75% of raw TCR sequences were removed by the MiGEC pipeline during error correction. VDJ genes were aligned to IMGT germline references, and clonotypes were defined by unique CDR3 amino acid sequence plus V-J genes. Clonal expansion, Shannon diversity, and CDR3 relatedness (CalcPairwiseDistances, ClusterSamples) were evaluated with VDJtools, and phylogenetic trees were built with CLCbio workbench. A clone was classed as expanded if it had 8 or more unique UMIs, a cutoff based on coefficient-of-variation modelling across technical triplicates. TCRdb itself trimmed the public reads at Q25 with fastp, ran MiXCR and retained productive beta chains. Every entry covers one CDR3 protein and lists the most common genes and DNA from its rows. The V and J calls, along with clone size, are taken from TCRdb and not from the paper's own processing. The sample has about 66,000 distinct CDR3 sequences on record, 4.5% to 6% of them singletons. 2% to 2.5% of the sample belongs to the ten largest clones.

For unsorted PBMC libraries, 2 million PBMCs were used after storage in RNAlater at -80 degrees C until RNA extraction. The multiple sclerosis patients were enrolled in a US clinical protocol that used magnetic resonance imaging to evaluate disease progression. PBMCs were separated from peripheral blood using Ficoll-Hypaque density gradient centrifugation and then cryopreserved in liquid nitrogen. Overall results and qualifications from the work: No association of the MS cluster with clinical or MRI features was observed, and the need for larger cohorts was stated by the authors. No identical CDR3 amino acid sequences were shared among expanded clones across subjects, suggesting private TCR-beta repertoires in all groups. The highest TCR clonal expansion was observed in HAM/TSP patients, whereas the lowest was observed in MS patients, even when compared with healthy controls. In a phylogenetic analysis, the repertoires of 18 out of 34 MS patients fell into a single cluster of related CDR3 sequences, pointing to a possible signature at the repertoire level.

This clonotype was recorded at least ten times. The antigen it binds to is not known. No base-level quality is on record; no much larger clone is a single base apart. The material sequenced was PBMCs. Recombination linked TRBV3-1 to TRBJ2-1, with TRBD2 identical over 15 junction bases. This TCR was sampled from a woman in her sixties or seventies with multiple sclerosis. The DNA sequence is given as TGTGCCAGCAGCGCCCCGGGACTAGCGGGAGGCTCCTACAATGAGCAGTTCTTC. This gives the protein CASSAPGLAGGSYNEQFF.